These T cell receptor beta chains were read from a single sample in a study of T cells in Graves' hyperthyroidism and ophthalmopathy. In TCRdb, the multiplex PCR reads were re-called with MiXCR into one record per CDR3 protein. The top ten hold about a third of the sample, which has more than 300,000 distinct CDR3 sequences, approximately 18% seen once. Sequencing was carried out using blood. The receptor set was obtained from a woman in her 30s with Graves' hyperthyroidism that later progressed to Graves' ophthalmopathy. Both conserved end residues are part of each CDR3. The D gene is left open where the match is weak. Not all rows give a size; the values are once, few, many and, for expanded clones, a class.

TRBD1	TRBJ2-1	TRBV19	many	TGTGCCAGTAGTGGTGTGACAGGGGGCTTAGTTGAGCAGTTCTTC	CASSGVTGGLVEQFF
NA	TRBJ1-2	TRBV6-1	many	TGTGCCAGCAGTTATCAGCGAGCCTATGGCTACACCTTC	CASSYQRAYGYTF
TRBD2	TRBJ2-5	TRBV5-1	NA	TGCGCCAGCAGCTTGGCGGGGGGGGAAGAGACCCAGTACTTC	CASSLAGGEETQYF
TRBD1	TRBJ2-1	TRBV7-2	many	TGTGCCAGCAGCTCGAGACAGGGGAACTACAATGAGCAGTTCTTC	CASSSRQGNYNEQFF
TRBD2	TRBJ2-1	TRBV2	many	TGTGCCAGTAAGAAGCGGGAGAGGGATGATGAGCAGTTCTTC	CASKKRERDDEQFF
NA	TRBJ2-7	TRBV29-1	many	TGCAGCGTTGTTGGGGTGGCTAGCAGCTACGAGCAGTACTTC	CSVVGVASSYEQYF
NA	TRBJ2-7	TRBV7-9	NA	TGTGCCAGCAGGTCCGGGTTATCCTACGAGCAGTACTTC	CASRSGLSYEQYF
TRBD1	TRBJ1-1	TRBV2	many	TGTGCCAACAAACAGAGACAGGGGAGGATTGAAGCTTTCTTT	CANKQRQGRIEAFF
NA	TRBJ2-2	TRBV20-1	many	TGCAGTGCTAGACCCACAGGGAGCACCGGGGAGCTGTTTTTT	CSARPTGSTGELFF
NA	TRBJ1-6	TRBV18	NA	TGTGCCAGCTCAGAGTATAGGGGAAATTCACCCCTCCACTTT	CASSEYRGNSPLHF
NA	TRBJ1-1	TRBV19	NA	TGTGCCAGTAGCCTAATTGGGGCCGCCGGTAGCACTGAAGCTTTCTTT	CASSLIGAAGSTEAFF
TRBD2	TRBJ2-3	TRBV12-3/TRBV12-4	few	TGTGCCATAGGTAGCGGGAGTATGGATACGCAGTATTTT	CAIGSGSMDTQYF
NA	TRBJ2-1	TRBV11-2	many	TGTGCCAGCAGTTATGTTTACCCCGCAGATAATGAGCAGTTCTTC	CASSYVYPADNEQFF
NA	TRBJ1-2	TRBV6-5	NA	TGTGCCAGCAGTTACGGGCGCCTCTATGGCTACACCTTC	CASSYGRLYGYTF
TRBD1	TRBJ1-2	TRBV6-6	many	TGTGCCAGCAGTTACTCTGGGACAGGGAATGGCTACACCTTC	CASSYSGTGNGYTF
TRBD2	TRBJ2-3	TRBV20-1	few	TGCAGTGCTAGAGCTAGCGGGAGTATCTCAGATACGCAGTATTTT	CSARASGSISDTQYF
NA	TRBJ2-1	TRBV6-1	many	TGTGCCAGCAGTGAAGGTTACTATAGTGAGCAGTTCTTC	CASSEGYYSEQFF
NA	TRBJ1-4	TRBV28	many	TGTGCCAGCACGAGGCGTACTAATGAAAAACTGTTTTTT	CASTRRTNEKLFF
NA	TRBJ2-7	TRBV4-1	many	TGCGCCAGCAGCCAAGGGGTCAGGGAGCTCTCCTACGAGCAGTACTTC	CASSQGVRELSYEQYF
NA	TRBJ2-7	TRBV27	NA	TGTGCCAGCTCGGGACACACCGACTACGAGCAGTACTTC	CASSGHTDYEQYF
NA	TRBJ1-6	TRBV5-1	NA	TGCGCCAGCAGCTTTCAGGGTCATAATTCACCCCTCCACTTT	CASSFQGHNSPLHF
TRBD1	TRBJ1-5	TRBV10-3	many	TGTGCCACCCACCAGGGACCGACAGGGGGAAATCAGCCCCAGCATTTT	CATHQGPTGGNQPQHF
TRBD1	TRBJ2-2	TRBV20-1	many	TGCAGTGCTACTTACTCAAGCCGGGACAGGGCAGGCACCGGGGAGCTGTTTTTT	CSATYSSRDRAGTGELFF
NA	TRBJ1-2	TRBV3-1	many	TGTGCCAGCAGCACCCGGACGGTTAACTATGGCTACACCTTC	CASSTRTVNYGYTF
NA	TRBJ1-1	TRBV3-1	many	TGTGCCAGCGGACCTGTCTTGGACACGCCGAACACTGAAGCTTTCTTT	CASGPVLDTPNTEAFF
NA	TRBJ1-6	TRBV5-1	NA	TGCGCCAGCAGCTTGGAACTTGCGGGATCGCCCCTCCACTTT	CASSLELAGSPLHF
NA	TRBJ1-6	TRBV7-9	few	TGTGCCAGCAGCTTAGGTTTTAGGGCAGAAGATAATTCACCCCTCCACTTT	CASSLGFRAEDNSPLHF
TRBD1	TRBJ1-1	TRBV15	NA	TGTGCCACCAGCAGTCCCGGGACAGGGATTGGAACTGAAGCTTTCTTT	CATSSPGTGIGTEAFF
NA	TRBJ1-5	TRBV19	few	TGTGCCAGTAGTACAAGACAGACATATAGCAATCAGCCCCAGCATTTT	CASSTRQTYSNQPQHF
TRBD2	TRBJ2-7	TRBV19	many	TGTGCCAGTAGTATGGCTAGCGGTTACAGCTACGAGCAGTACTTC	CASSMASGYSYEQYF
TRBD1	TRBJ2-1	TRBV2	NA	TGTGCCAGCAGAGAAACGTCAGGGGGCCATTTGTACAATGAGCAGTTCTTC	CASRETSGGHLYNEQFF
NA	TRBJ1-5	TRBV12-3/TRBV12-4	many	TGTGCCAGCAGTTTATATGAGGAGGTGCAGCCCCAGCATTTT	CASSLYEEVQPQHF
NA	TRBJ1-1	TRBV6-1	many	TGTGCCAGCACGCTGGGAGTTAACACTGAAGCTTTCTTT	CASTLGVNTEAFF
NA	TRBJ2-1	TRBV24-1	many	TGTGCCACCAGTGACCCCGGCGGGGGCCCTAATGAGCAGTTCTTC	CATSDPGGGPNEQFF
TRBD1	TRBJ1-6	TRBV2	many	TGTGCCAGTAACAGGGGACAAAATTCACCCCTCCACTTT	CASNRGQNSPLHF
NA	TRBJ2-7	TRBV20-1	many	TGCAGTGCTAGAGATGTAGGCAGGGGAACCTACGAGCAGTACTTC	CSARDVGRGTYEQYF
NA	TRBJ1-2	TRBV29-1	NA	TGCAGCGTTCTCCGTCTCAACAGGGCTGGCTACACCTTC	CSVLRLNRAGYTF
TRBD2	TRBJ2-3	TRBV6-2/TRBV6-3	once	TGTGCCAGCAGCCCGCGGGGGTTAGGCACAGATACGCAGTATTTT	CASSPRGLGTDTQYF
TRBD2	TRBJ2-1	TRBV29-1	many	TGCAGCGTTGCAGGGCTAGCGGGGAACAATGAGCAGTTCTTC	CSVAGLAGNNEQFF
TRBD2	TRBJ2-1	TRBV4-3	NA	TGCGCCAGCAGCCAAGAGCTAGCGGCTATTTTGGGTGAGCAGTTCTTC	CASSQELAAILGEQFF
TRBD1	TRBJ1-5	TRBV2	many	TGTGCCAGCAGCAAACACAGGGGAGGGGATCAGCCCCAGCATTTT	CASSKHRGGDQPQHF
NA	TRBJ1-2	TRBV6-5	many	TGTGCCAGCAGTTACTTCGCCCAACAGACATATGGCTACACCTTC	CASSYFAQQTYGYTF
NA	TRBJ1-1	TRBV7-9	NA	TGTGCCAGCAGCCCCCAGGCTGGCGCTGAAGCTTTCTTT	CASSPQAGAEAFF
TRBD1	TRBJ1-1	TRBV18	NA	TGTGCCAGCGGAACAGGGGGCGTGGGCACTGAAGCTTTCTTT	CASGTGGVGTEAFF
TRBD2	TRBJ2-7	TRBV11-3	once	TGTGCCAGCAGCCCCCCCGGACTAGCGGGGGACTACGAGCAGTACTTC	CASSPPGLAGDYEQYF
NA	TRBJ2-7	TRBV20-1	NA	TGCAGTGCTATAAGGACAGCCTCCTACGAGCAGTACTTC	CSAIRTASYEQYF
NA	TRBJ2-4	TRBV30	many	TGTGCCTGGAGTGTACATCGATGGCGGGGCATTCAGTACTTC	CAWSVHRWRGIQYF